These 29 T cell receptor beta chains were all obtained from the same sample, sequenced in a study of cytomegalovirus exposure and HLA in healthy donors (dated by TCRdb to about 2017). Libraries came from the immunoSEQ multiplex PCR assay. For the multiplex PCR, a mixture combining 60 forward primers for TCR Vbeta segments and 13 reverse primers for TCR Jbeta segments was used. What TCRdb holds here is the immuneACCESS table cut down to in-frame rearrangements. Part of the clones is not present; checked against another copy, under half of the missing clones reflect an unresolved V gene, and the others are unexplained. The sample table contains 190,000 or so clones; only one count was recorded for about 76% of them. The ten largest clones take up nearly 0.4% of the sample. Sequencing was carried out using PBMCs. The receptors were sampled from a male donor in good health and CMV-seropositive.

The chain combines TRBV13 with TRBJ2-7, with D possibly TRBD2 on 5 matching bases. In germline, CDR1 is PRHDT, CDR2 FYEKMQ (reference sequence). CDR3 length: 14 residues. V lost 5 bases and J 2 bases, leaving 13 bases between the germline ends. The CDR3 coding sequence is TGTGCCAGCAGCAATAGCGCTAGTCCCTACGAGCAGTACTTC. Protein product: CASSNSASPYEQYF.

The chain carries TRBV11-1 and TRBJ2-1; D is perhaps TRBD1 (7 bases). The CDR3 sequence is 15 residues long. The germline gives CDR1 SGHAT, CDR2 FQDESV (reference sequence). V was cut by 4 bases and J by 2 bases, with 12 bases left in between. CDR3 sequence reads: CASSWAGGTYNEQFF. CDR3 in DNA: TGTGCCAGCAGCTGGGCAGGGGGGACCTACAATGAGCAGTTCTTC.

V gene TRBV2 combines with J gene TRBJ1-5; the D gene is possibly TRBD1 (5 bases). Germline CDR1 is SNHLY and CDR2 is FYNNEI. V was pared by 8 bases and J by 7 bases, with 15 bases between. The length of the CDR3 is 13 residues. As DNA, the CDR3 is TGTGCCAGCTCCTGGCAGGGTGAGCAGCCCCAGCATTTT. Its protein is CASSWQGEQPQHF.

The CDR3 loop is CASSQTTAPNTIYF. In DNA form, the CDR3 reads TGTGCCAGCAGCCAGACGACAGCTCCAAACACCATATATTTT. The chain carries TRBV4-2 and TRBJ1-3, with a weak D call TRBD1 (5 bases). CDR1 and CDR2 from the germline V gene are LGHNA and YNFKEQ. The V gene lost 3 bases and the J gene lost 6 bases, with 12 bases spanning the gap. The CDR3 spans 14 residues.

This chain joins TRBV5-4 and TRBJ2-1; 12 bases line up with TRBD2. The germline gives CDR1 SGHNT, CDR2 YYREEE (reference sequence). CDR3 length: 16 residues. Trimming at V came to 4 bases and at J to 9 bases, leaving 11 bases not matched to a gene. The CDR3 reads CASSGILAGGRGEQFF. The CDR3 region has the DNA TGTGCCAGCAGCGGCATACTAGCGGGAGGAAGGGGTGAGCAGTTCTTC.

This chain connects TRBV5-1 to TRBJ2-1; 9 bases fit TRBD1. Germline V gene sequence: CDR1 SGHRS, CDR2 YFSETQ. V trimming: 1 base; J trimming: 7 bases; junction bases outside the gene matches: 9. This CDR3 comprises 16 residues. CDR3 residues: CASSLSGGTGWNEQFF. CDR3 in DNA: TGCGCCAGCAGCTTGAGCGGAGGGACAGGGTGGAATGAGCAGTTCTTC.

This clone showed up just once. The chain employs TRBV9 and TRBJ2-7; 7 bases agree with TRBD1. The CDR3 spans 14 residues. V gave up 3 bases and J gave up 2 bases; unmatched junction bases: 5. In germline, CDR1 is SGDLS, CDR2 YYNGEE. The CDR3 here is CASSEGTEPYEQYF. CDR3 sequence (DNA): TGTGCCAGCAGCGAGGGGACAGAACCCTACGAGCAGTACTTC.

This rearrangement joins TRBV19 to TRBJ2-5; 9 bases line up with TRBD2. There are 13 residues in the CDR3. With 9 bases clipped from V and 3 bases from J, the junction kept 5 bases outside the gene matches. The germline CDR1 and CDR2 sequences are LNHDA and SQIVND (reference sequence). CDR3 residues: CASSGGYKETQYF. The CDR3 DNA follows: TGTGCCAGCAGCGGGGGGTATAAAGAGACCCAGTACTTC.

This clone was detected once. This sequence joins TRBV9 and TRBJ2-5; 11 bases agree with TRBD2. CDR3 length: 18 residues. CDR1 and CDR2 from the germline V gene are SGDLS and YYNGEE. V shed 0 bases and J 2 bases; nucleotides not matched to a gene: 9. Written as DNA, the CDR3 is TGTGCCAGCAGCGTAGCTGTGACTAGCGGGACCCGTCAAGAGACCCAGTACTTC. Its protein product is CASSVAVTSGTRQETQYF.

This chain uses TRBV7-9 with TRBJ1-2; D gene ambiguous. V lost 1 base and J lost 1, with 10 bases in between. The CDR3 covers 15 residues. The germline gives CDR1 SEHNR, CDR2 FQNEAQ (reference sequence). In nucleotides, the CDR3 is TGTGCCAGCAGCTTAGACGCGGGGAGTAACTATGGCTACACCTTC. Translated: CASSLDAGSNYGYTF.

The genes are TRBV7-9 and TRBJ2-2; TRBD1 aligns across 10 bases. The CDR3 loop spans 15 amino acids. J was trimmed by 3 bases and V by 5 bases; bases with no gene match: 3. Germline CDR1 and CDR2: SEHNR and FQNEAQ (reference sequence). The CDR3 nucleotides are TGTGCCAGCAGCCCGGGGACAGGGGACACCGGGGAGCTGTTTTTT. Its protein is CASSPGTGDTGELFF.

The sample holds one count of this clone. This sample includes further DNA sequences coding for the same CDR3. This chain connects TRBV28 to TRBJ1-1; no firm D call. The germline V gene has CDR1 MDHEN and CDR2 SYDVKM. The ends were cut back, 5 bases at V and 3 bases at J, with 13 bases in the middle. CDR3 length equals 14 residues. The CDR3 is CASSLSSGYTEAFF. In DNA, the CDR3 is TGTGCCAGCAGTCTCTCCTCGGGGTACACTGAAGCTTTCTTT.

This chain joins TRBV5-6 and TRBJ2-1, with 8 bases fitting TRBD2. The CDR3 runs 14 residues. Trimming cost V 4 bases and J 8 bases; bases outside gene matches: 8. Germline V gene sequence: CDR1 SGHDT, CDR2 YYEEEE. The CDR3 spells CASSTGLAIYEQFF. The CDR3 nucleotides are TGTGCCAGCAGCACAGGACTAGCAATATATGAGCAGTTCTTC.

The V call is TRBV7-9, the J call TRBJ1-4; TRBD1 matches 7 bases. The V gene end was trimmed by 9 bases and the J gene end by 0 bases; junction bases not matched to a gene: 4. Germline CDR1 reads SEHNR; CDR2 reads FQNEAQ (reference sequence). The CDR3 is made up of 14 amino acids. The CDR3 DNA reads as TGTGCCAGTGGGACAGTTGCAACTAATGAAAAACTGTTTTTT. This codes for CASGTVATNEKLFF.

This clone was recorded many times. Other nucleotide sequences from this sample produce the same CDR3. J is TRBJ2-7 and V is TRBV10-2; 8 positions match TRBD1. The CDR3 totals 14 residues. The junction had 5 bases not matched to a gene; V was cut back by 3 bases and J by 4 bases. CDR1 and CDR2 (germline): WSHSY, SAAADI. The CDR3 sequence is CASSDSGQGYEQYF. As DNA, the CDR3 is TGCGCCAGCAGTGACTCCGGACAGGGATACGAGCAGTACTTC.

The J gene is TRBJ2-7, the V gene TRBV5-4; 8 bases map to TRBD1. CDR1 SGHNT and CDR2 YYREEE come from the germline V gene (reference sequence). Trimming removed 3 bases from V and 3 bases from J; junction bases left unmatched: 11. The CDR3 covers 16 residues. The CDR3 loop reads CASSSIDGTGFYEQYF. CDR3 DNA: TGTGCCAGCAGCTCAATTGACGGGACAGGATTCTACGAGCAGTACTTC.

This CDR3 is CASSDRDRGYRETQYF. In DNA, the CDR3 is TGTGCCAGCTCAGACCGGGACAGGGGCTATCGGGAGACCCAGTACTTC. The chain links TRBV18 to TRBJ2-5; 10 nucleotides line up with TRBD1. Trimming cost V 5 bases and J 5 bases; bases outside gene matches: 11. This CDR3 region has 16 residues. Germline CDR1 reads KGHSH; CDR2 reads LQKENI.

The genes are TRBV7-3 and TRBJ1-2, with 7 bases that match TRBD1. With 5 bases clipped from V and 4 bases from J, the junction kept 4 bases outside the gene matches. The CDR3 sequence is 13 residues long. CDR1 is SGHTA and CDR2 is FQGTGA in the germline V gene. In DNA form, the CDR3 reads TGTGCCAGCAGCCCTGGACAGGCCTATGGCTACACCTTC. This sequence encodes CASSPGQAYGYTF.

The V and J genes are TRBV18 and TRBJ1-1, with 11 bases that match TRBD1. Germline-derived CDR1 and CDR2 are KGHSH and LQKENI. The CDR3 runs to 17 residues. V dropped 3 bases and J dropped 4; count of bases not matched to a gene: 10. The CDR3 region has the DNA TGTGCCAGCTCACCGAAAGGACAGGGGGCGGGGTCCACTGAAGCTTTCTTT. It encodes CASSPKGQGAGSTEAFF.

This sequence joins TRBV4-2 and TRBJ1-3; a weak D match, TRBD1 (6 bases). The CDR3 is 17 amino acids. CDR1 LGHNA and CDR2 YNFKEQ come from the germline V gene. The germline V and J ends were trimmed by 1 base and 3 bases, with 16 bases remaining between them. Here the CDR3 DNA reads TGTGCCAGCAGCCAAGCCGAAACAGGGTTGGTTGGAAACACCATATATTTT. As protein: CASSQAETGLVGNTIYF.

V is TRBV19 and J is TRBJ2-3; perhaps TRBD1 as D (6 bases). Trimming pared 3 bases from V and 5 bases from J, leaving 15 bases between. CDR1 LNHDA and CDR2 SQIVND come from the germline V gene (reference sequence). This CDR3 is built from 15 residues. CDR3 sequence (DNA): TGTGCCAGTAGTATCATGGCAGGGGTGGGAGATACGCAGTATTTT. Protein: CASSIMAGVGDTQYF.

The rearrangement links TRBV6-1 to TRBJ2-2; 11 positions match TRBD2. J was trimmed by 6 bases and V by 0 bases; bases with no gene match: 15. CDR1 is MNHNS and CDR2 is SASEGT in the germline V gene. This CDR3 is built from 20 residues. This chain's CDR3 is CASSEARGYSGRAIAGELFF. CDR3 coding DNA: TGTGCCAGCAGTGAAGCGCGGGGTTATAGCGGGAGGGCCATCGCCGGGGAGCTGTTTTTT.

V and J are TRBV18 and TRBJ2-7, with a possible D match to TRBD2 (5 bases). The CDR3 contains 14 residues. V dropped 3 bases and J dropped 2 bases, with 11 bases sitting between them. The germline gives CDR1 KGHSH, CDR2 LQKENI. The CDR3: CASSPTITTYEQYF. In nucleotides, the CDR3 is TGTGCCAGCTCACCGACTATCACAACCTACGAGCAGTACTTC. The whole variable domain, remainder taken from reference TRBV18 and TRBJ2-7, is NAGVMQNPRHLVRRRGQEARLRCSPMKGHSHVYWYRQLPEEGLKFMVYLQKENIIDESGMPKERFSAEFPKEGPSILRIQQVVRGDSAAYFCASSPTITTYEQYFGPGTRLTVT.

This clone came up a few times. The genes are TRBV7-3 and TRBJ1-1; 8 positions agree with TRBD1. CDR1 and CDR2 from the germline V gene are SGHTA and FQGTGA. The CDR3 is 15 residues long. V dropped 5 bases and J dropped 4; count of bases not matched to a gene: 9. The CDR3 coding sequence is TGTGCCAGCAGCGCTGACAGGGGAGGAGGCACTGAAGCTTTCTTT. Translating it yields CASSADRGGGTEAFF. Variable domain in full (rest from reference TRBV7-3 and TRBJ1-1): GAGVSQTPSNKVTEKGKYVELRCDPISGHTALYWYRQSLGQGPEFLIYFQGTGAADDSGLPNDRFFAVRPEGSVSTLKIQRTERGDSAVYLCASSADRGGGTEAFFGQGTRLTVV.

This rearrangement joins TRBV11-2 to TRBJ2-7; 7 bases line up with TRBD1. Germline lookup yields CDR1 SGHAT and CDR2 FQNNGV. CDR3 size: 13 residues. Losses at the gene ends were 4 bases for V and 4 bases for J; bases not matched to a gene: 4. The CDR3: CASSWAGGYEQYF. In DNA form, the CDR3 reads TGTGCCAGCAGCTGGGCAGGGGGATACGAGCAGTACTTC.

V and J are TRBV7-2 and TRBJ2-5, with 9 bases identical to TRBD1. Germline CDR1 is SGHTA and CDR2 is FQGNSA. With V trimmed by 5 bases and J by 3 bases, 7 bases remained unmatched. CDR3 length: 15 amino acids. DNA for the CDR3: TGTGCCAGCAGCAGGTTGGACAGGGGAGAAGAGACCCAGTACTTC. Protein: CASSRLDRGEETQYF. Full variable domain (missing parts from reference TRBV7-2 and TRBJ2-5): GAGVSQSPSNKVTEKGKDVELRCDPISGHTALYWYRQSLGQGLEFLIYFQGNSAPDKSGLPSDRFSAERTGGSVSTLTIQRTQQEDSAVYLCASSRLDRGEETQYFGPGTRLLVL.

This sequence joins TRBV7-6 and TRBJ1-2; D is perhaps TRBD1 (5 bases). Trimming took 0 bases from V and 6 from J, leaving 5 bases between them. Germline values: CDR1 SGHVS, CDR2 FNYEAQ. This CDR3 is 12 amino acids long. CDR3 DNA sequence: TGTGCCAGCAGCTTAGCAGGGGATGGCTACACCTTC. Protein product: CASSLAGDGYTF.

This sequence joins TRBV9 and TRBJ2-3; TRBD2 agrees at 8 bases. CDR1 is SGDLS, CDR2 YYNGEE, per germline. V shed 0 bases, J shed 2 bases, and the junction held 5 bases outside the gene matches. The CDR3 has 16 amino acids. The CDR3 DNA sequence: TGTGCCAGCAGCGTAGGTCCGCGGGGGGTCACAGATACGCAGTATTTT. It yields the protein CASSVGPRGVTDTQYF. Looking up the rest from reference TRBV9 and TRBJ2-3 gives the full variable domain: DSGVTQTPKHLITATGQRVTLRCSPRSGDLSVYWYQQSLDQGLQFLIQYYNGEERAKGNILERFSAQQFPDLHSELNLSSLELGDSALYFCASSVGPRGVTDTQYFGPGTRLTVL.

This clone was seen only a few times. The chain uses TRBV15 and TRBJ2-5, with D perhaps TRBD2 (6 bases). The CDR3 spans 18 residues. Germline V CDR1 and CDR2: LNHNV, YYDKDF (reference sequence). V was pared by 5 bases and J by 5 bases, with 27 bases between. CDR3 coding DNA: TGTGCCACCAGCTCCGCACCCGCAACTAGCAGCGGTTACGAGACCCAGTACTTC. Its translation: CATSSAPATSSGYETQYF.